The 9 T cell receptor beta chains below all came from one sample that was sequenced in a study of human T cells and chemical hapten exposure. Time point in this sample: patch test 1, 2 weeks after DPC sensitization. Treatment specified: therapeutic diphenylcyclopropenone sensitization with weekly scalp DPC. TCRdb re-analysed the RACE reads in MiXCR, keeping a single row per CDR3 protein. The sample shows about 120,000 distinct CDR3 sequences, roughly 13% of them seen only once. The material was whole blood, obtained in connection with sensitization to the hapten diphenylcyclopropenone (DPC). The receptors were sampled from a man aged 18 to 29 with alopecia areata. Some clones in this sample may be carry-over from other donors' samples.

The chain employs TRBV11-2 and TRBJ2-3, with TRBD2 matching 10 bases. CDR3 length: 20 amino acids. Trimming cost V 0 bases and J 0 bases; bases outside gene matches: 12. CDR1 SGHAT and CDR2 FQNNGV come from the germline V gene. The CDR3 region has the DNA TGTGCCAGCAGCTTAGATTATCCTAGCGGGGGCCAGTTTAGCACAGATACGCAGTATTTT. Protein sequence: CASSLDYPSGGQFSTDTQYF.

This clonotype occurred a few times. The chain combines TRBV29-1 with TRBJ1-2, with D perhaps TRBD1 (5 bases). Germline values: CDR1 SQVTM, CDR2 ANQGSEA. The CDR3 totals 14 residues. Trimming left V 4 bases short and J 1 base short, with 13 bases between. For the CDR3, the DNA is TGCAGCGTTGGGGCCGGGGCGATTAACTATGGCTACACCTTC. Residues: CSVGAGAINYGYTF.

This sequence joins TRBV7-2 and TRBJ1-5; 7 bases agree with TRBD1. J lost 1 base, V lost 5 bases, and 5 bases had no gene match. The CDR3 runs to 15 residues. CDR1 is SGHTA, CDR2 FQGNSA, per germline. The CDR3 is CASSLTGRSNQPQHF. Written as DNA, the CDR3 is TGTGCCAGCAGCCTGACAGGGAGGAGCAATCAGCCCCAGCATTTT.

This clonotype was detected a few times. V and J are TRBV19 and TRBJ1-6; tentative D call: TRBD1 (5 bases). Trimming removed 3 bases from V and 9 bases from J, with 9 bases in between. The CDR3 is 13 amino acids. The germline V gene has CDR1 LNHDA and CDR2 SQIVND (reference sequence). In DNA, the CDR3 is TGTGCCAGTAGTATGAGGGGAACTTCACCCCTCCACTTT. Protein product: CASSMRGTSPLHF.

This clonotype was observed a few times. The chain carries TRBV4-3 and TRBJ1-3; the D gene is possibly TRBD1 (5 bases). Germline V gives CDR1 LGHNA, CDR2 YSLEER. This CDR3 is 15 amino acids long. V was clipped by 0 bases and J by 4 bases, with 10 bases between them. The CDR3 sequence is CASSQDIQGGNTIYF. The CDR3 DNA reads as TGCGCCAGCAGCCAAGATATCCAGGGAGGAAACACCATATATTTT.

In this sample, this clonotype turned up a few times. The CDR3 DNA reads TGTGCCAGCAGATTAACAGACTGGAATGAAAAACTGTTTTTT. Translating gives CASRLTDWNEKLFF. The chain carries TRBV6-2 or TRBV6-3 and TRBJ1-4; D ambiguous. Looked up from germline, CDR1 is MNHEY and CDR2 is SVGEGT. This CDR3 has 14 residues. V was shortened by 6 bases and J by 5 bases, with 13 bases between the two germline ends.

This clonotype was counted between two and nine times. This chain links TRBV10-3 with TRBJ2-3, with a tentative D call TRBD2 (5 bases). Germline lookup yields CDR1 ENHRY and CDR2 SYGVKD. The CDR3 runs 13 residues. Trimming left V 7 bases short and J 5 bases short, with 13 bases between. CDR3 residues: CAINQGLRDTQYF. As DNA, the CDR3 is TGTGCCATCAATCAAGGACTGAGAGATACGCAGTATTTT.

J is TRBJ1-1 and V is TRBV11-2; TRBD1 might be the D (5 bases). The CDR3 is 14 residues long. Trimming shortened V by 1 base and J by 7 bases, and 13 bases separated the two germline ends. The germline gives CDR1 SGHAT, CDR2 FQNNGV. The CDR3 sequence is CASSLVYRQGEAFF. The DNA for the CDR3 is TGTGCCAGCAGCTTAGTTTACCGTCAGGGTGAAGCTTTCTTT.

V is TRBV5-4 and J is TRBJ2-2; D is undetermined. Germline assignment: CDR1 SGHNT and CDR2 YYREEE (reference sequence). The CDR3 consists of 16 residues. V lost 4 bases to trimming and J lost 0 bases, with 13 bases between them. Written as DNA, the CDR3 is TGTGCCAGCAGCCGAGGTGGCGGCCCGAACACCGGGGAGCTGTTTTTT. This translates into CASSRGGGPNTGELFF.